The clone carrying this T cell receptor (beta chain) was detected ten times or more. The antigen is not known. The CDR3 totals 14 residues. The V end was cut by 5 bases, the J end by 4 bases, with 14 bases between. In germline, CDR1 is SEHNR, CDR2 FQNEAQ (reference sequence). The data derive from a study of T-cell memory formation after mild COVID-19. About the study: For the most part, TCR clusters were specific to one donor.

Overall study results and limits: Contracting clones from day 15 to 85 had balanced CD4/CD8; later expanders favoured CD4+. Mainly CM and EM harbored the contracting CD4+ clones; mainly EMRA harbored the CD8+ ones.

The 5'RACE method, run with constant-segment primers, produced TCR alpha and TCR beta cDNA libraries (carrying sample barcodes and UMIs). TCRdb processed the 5' RACE reads anew with MiXCR; each CDR3 protein has one entry. This table has roughly 400,000 distinct CDR3 sequences, 15% to 20% appearing once. Input material: PBMCs or a T cell subset sorted from them (not recorded which). This clonotype was sampled from a man between 18 and 29 years old who had mild COVID-19 (a few samples of this study predate the infection). Cell type and time point are not known. This chain uses TRBV7-9 with TRBJ1-1; perhaps TRBD1 as D (5 bases). CDR3 sequence (DNA): TGTGCCAGCAGCCCAGGGACCCCGGGCACTGAAGCTTTCTTT. Translated, it gives CASSPGTPGTEAFF.